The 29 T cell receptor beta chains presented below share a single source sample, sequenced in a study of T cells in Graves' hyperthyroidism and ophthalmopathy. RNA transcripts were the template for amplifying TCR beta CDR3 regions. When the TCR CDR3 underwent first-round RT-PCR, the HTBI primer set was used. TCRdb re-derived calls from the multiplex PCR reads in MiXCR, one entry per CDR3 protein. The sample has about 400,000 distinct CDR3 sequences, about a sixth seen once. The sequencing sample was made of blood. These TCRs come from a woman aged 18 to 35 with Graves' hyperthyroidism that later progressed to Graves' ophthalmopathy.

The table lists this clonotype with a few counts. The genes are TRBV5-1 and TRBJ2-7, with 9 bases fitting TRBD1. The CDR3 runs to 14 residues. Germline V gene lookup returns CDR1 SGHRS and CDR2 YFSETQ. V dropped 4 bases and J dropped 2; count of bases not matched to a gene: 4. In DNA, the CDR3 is TGCGCCAGCAGCCAACAGGGGGCGCCCTACGAGCAGTACTTC. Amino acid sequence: CASSQQGAPYEQYF.

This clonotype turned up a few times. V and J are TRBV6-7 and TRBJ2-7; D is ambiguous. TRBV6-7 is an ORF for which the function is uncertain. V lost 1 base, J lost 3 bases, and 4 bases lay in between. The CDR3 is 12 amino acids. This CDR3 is CASSYWDYEQYF. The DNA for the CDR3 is TGTGCCAGCAGTTACTGGGACTACGAGCAGTACTTC.

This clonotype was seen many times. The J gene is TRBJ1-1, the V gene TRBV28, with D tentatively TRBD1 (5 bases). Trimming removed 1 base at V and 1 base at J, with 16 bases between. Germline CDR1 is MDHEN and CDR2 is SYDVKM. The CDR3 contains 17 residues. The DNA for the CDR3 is TGTGCCAGCAGTTTATACGGCCAAGGGGTCGGGAACACTGAAGCTTTCTTT. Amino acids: CASSLYGQGVGNTEAFF. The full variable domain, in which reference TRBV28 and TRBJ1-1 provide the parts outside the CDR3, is DVKVTQSSRYLVKRTGEKVFLECVQDMDHENMFWYRQDPGLGLRLIYFSYDVKMKEKGDIPEGYSVSREKKERFSLILESASTNQTSMYLCASSLYGQGVGNTEAFFGQGTRLTVV.

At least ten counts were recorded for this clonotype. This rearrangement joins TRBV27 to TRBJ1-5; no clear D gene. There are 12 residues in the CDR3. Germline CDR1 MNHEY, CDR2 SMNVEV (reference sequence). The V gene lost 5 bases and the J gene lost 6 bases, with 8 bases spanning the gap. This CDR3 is CASSPVGQPQHF. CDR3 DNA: TGTGCCAGCAGTCCCGTCGGTCAGCCCCAGCATTTT.

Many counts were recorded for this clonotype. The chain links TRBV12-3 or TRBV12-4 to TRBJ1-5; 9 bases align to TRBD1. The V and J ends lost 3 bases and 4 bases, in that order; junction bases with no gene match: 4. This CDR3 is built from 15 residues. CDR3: CASSFVGQGNQPQHF. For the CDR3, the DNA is TGTGCCAGCAGTTTCGTCGGACAGGGGAATCAGCCCCAGCATTTT.

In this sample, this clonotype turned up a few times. CDR3 amino acids: CASSQNGLAGDKYEQYF. The CDR3, as DNA: TGTGCCAGCAGCCAAAACGGACTAGCGGGAGATAAGTACGAGCAGTACTTC. The rearrangement joins TRBV3-1 to TRBJ2-7, with 13 bases matching TRBD2. Per the germline V gene, CDR1 is LGHDT and CDR2 is YNNKEL (reference sequence). Losses at the gene ends were 2 bases for V and 4 bases for J; bases not matched to a gene: 8. The CDR3 is 17 amino acids.

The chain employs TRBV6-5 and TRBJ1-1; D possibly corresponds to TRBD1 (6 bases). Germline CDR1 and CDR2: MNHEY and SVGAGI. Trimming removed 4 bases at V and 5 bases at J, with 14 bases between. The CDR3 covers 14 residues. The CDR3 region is CASSSQGRGTEAFF. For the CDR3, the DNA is TGTGCCAGCAGTTCTCAGGGGAGGGGGACTGAAGCTTTCTTT.

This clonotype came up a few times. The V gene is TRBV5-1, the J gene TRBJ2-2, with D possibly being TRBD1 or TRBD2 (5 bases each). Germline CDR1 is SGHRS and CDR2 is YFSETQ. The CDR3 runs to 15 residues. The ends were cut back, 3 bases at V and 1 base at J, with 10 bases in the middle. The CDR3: CASSWDLGNTGELFF. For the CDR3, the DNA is TGCGCCAGCAGCTGGGACCTCGGGAACACCGGGGAGCTGTTTTTT.

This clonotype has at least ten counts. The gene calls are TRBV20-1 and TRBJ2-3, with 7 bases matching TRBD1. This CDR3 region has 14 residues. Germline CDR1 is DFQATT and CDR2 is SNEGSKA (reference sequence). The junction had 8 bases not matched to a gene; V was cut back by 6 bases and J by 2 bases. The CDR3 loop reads CSADRDGYTDTQYF. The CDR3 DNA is TGCAGTGCCGACAGGGACGGCTACACAGATACGCAGTATTTT.

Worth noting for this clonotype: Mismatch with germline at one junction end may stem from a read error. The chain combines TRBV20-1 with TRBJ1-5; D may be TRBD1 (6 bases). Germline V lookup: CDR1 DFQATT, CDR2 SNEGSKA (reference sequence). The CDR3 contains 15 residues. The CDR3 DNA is TGCAGTGCTACTTTAGGTCTTCAGGGGAGTCAGCCCCGGCATTTT. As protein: CSATLGLQGSQPRHF.

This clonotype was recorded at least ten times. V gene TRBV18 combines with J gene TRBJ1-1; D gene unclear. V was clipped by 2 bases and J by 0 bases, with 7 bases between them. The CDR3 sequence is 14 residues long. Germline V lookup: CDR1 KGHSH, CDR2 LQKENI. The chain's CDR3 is CASSPFWVNTEAFF. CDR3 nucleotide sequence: TGTGCCAGCTCACCATTTTGGGTGAACACTGAAGCTTTCTTT.

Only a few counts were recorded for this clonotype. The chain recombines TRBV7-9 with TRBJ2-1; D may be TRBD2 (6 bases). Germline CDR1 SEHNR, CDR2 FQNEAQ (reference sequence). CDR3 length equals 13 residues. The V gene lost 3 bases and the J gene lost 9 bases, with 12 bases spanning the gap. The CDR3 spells CASSLEGPGEQFF. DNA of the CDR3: TGTGCCAGCAGCTTGGAGGGCCCGGGTGAGCAGTTCTTC.

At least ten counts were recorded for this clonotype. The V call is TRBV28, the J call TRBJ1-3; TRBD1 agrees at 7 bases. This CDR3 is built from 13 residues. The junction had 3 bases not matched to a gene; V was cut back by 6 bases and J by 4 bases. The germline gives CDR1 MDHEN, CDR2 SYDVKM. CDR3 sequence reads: CASSRTGGNTIYF. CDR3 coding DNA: TGTGCCAGCAGCCGGACAGGCGGAAACACCATATATTTT.

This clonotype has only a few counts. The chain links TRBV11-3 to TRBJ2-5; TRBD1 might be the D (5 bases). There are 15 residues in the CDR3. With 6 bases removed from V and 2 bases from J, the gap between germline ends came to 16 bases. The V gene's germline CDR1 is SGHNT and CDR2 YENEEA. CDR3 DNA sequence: TGTGCCAGCAGACCCCCCGACAGAGAACAAGAGACCCAGTACTTC. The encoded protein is CASRPPDREQETQYF. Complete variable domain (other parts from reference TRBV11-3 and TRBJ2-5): EAGVVQSPRYKIIEKKQPVAFWCNPISGHNTLYWYLQNLGQGPELLIRYENEEAVDDSQLPKDRFSAERLKGVDSTLKIQPAELGDSAVYLCASRPPDREQETQYFGPGTRLLVL.

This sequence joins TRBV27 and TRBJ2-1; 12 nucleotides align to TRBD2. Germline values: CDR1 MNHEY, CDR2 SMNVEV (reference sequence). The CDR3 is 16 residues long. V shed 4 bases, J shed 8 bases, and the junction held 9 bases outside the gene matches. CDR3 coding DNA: TGTGCCAGCAGTTCCCTTTGGACTAGCGGGATATATGAGCAGTTCTTC. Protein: CASSSLWTSGIYEQFF.

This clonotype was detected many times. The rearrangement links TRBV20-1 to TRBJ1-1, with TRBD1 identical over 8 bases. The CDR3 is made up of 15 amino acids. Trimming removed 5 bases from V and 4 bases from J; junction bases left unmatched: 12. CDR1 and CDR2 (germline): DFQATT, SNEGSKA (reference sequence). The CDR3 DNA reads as TGCAGTGCTCCCCGGACAGGGCGACTGGGCACTGAAGCTTTCTTT. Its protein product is CSAPRTGRLGTEAFF.

The CDR3 region is CASSVESRPDTQYF. As DNA, the CDR3 is TGTGCCAGCAGCGTAGAGAGCAGACCGGATACGCAGTATTTT. J is TRBJ2-3 and V is TRBV9; D is ambiguous. Trimming stripped 0 bases from V and 6 bases from J, with 11 bases between. Germline V CDR1 and CDR2: SGDLS, YYNGEE. CDR3 length: 14 residues.

The CDR3, as DNA: TGTGCCAGCAGCCCTCCGGGACAGGGTTACACCGGGGAGCTGTTTTTT. Translating gives CASSPPGQGYTGELFF. The genes are TRBV5-4 and TRBJ2-2; 9 nucleotides agree with TRBD1. Germline CDR1 and CDR2: SGHNT and YYREEE (reference sequence). The CDR3 is 16 residues long. J lost 3 bases, V lost 4 bases, and 7 bases had no gene match.

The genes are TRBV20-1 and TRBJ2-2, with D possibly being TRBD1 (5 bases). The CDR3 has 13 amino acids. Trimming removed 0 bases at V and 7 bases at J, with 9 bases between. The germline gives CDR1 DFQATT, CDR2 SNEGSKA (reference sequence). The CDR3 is CSARDRDSGELFF. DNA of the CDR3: TGCAGTGCTAGAGATCGCGACAGCGGGGAGCTGTTTTTT.

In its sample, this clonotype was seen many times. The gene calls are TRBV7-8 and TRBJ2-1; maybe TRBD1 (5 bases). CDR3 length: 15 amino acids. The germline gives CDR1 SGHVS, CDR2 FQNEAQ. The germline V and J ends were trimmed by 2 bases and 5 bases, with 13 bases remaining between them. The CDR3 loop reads CASSLQGRLNNEQFF. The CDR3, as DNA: TGTGCCAGCAGCTTACAGGGTAGGTTGAACAATGAGCAGTTCTTC.

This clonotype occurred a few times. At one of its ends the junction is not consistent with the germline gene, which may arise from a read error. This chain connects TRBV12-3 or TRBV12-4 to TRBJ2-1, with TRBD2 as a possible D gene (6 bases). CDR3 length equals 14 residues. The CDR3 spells CTSRRLGAYNEQFF. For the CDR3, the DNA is TGTACCAGCAGGCGACTAGGTGCCTACAATGAGCAGTTCTTC.

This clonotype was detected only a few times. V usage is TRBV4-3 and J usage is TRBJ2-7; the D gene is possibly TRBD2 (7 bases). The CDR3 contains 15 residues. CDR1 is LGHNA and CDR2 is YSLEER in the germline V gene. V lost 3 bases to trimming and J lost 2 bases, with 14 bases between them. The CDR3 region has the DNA TGCGCCAGCAGCCAGGTGGGGGGGCACACCTACGAGCAGTACTTC. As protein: CASSQVGGHTYEQYF.

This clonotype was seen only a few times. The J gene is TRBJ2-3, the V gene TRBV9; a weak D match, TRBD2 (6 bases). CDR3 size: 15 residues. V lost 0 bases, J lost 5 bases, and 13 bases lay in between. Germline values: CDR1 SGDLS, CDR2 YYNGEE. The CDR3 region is CASSVVDYRLDTQYF. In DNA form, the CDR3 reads TGTGCCAGCAGCGTAGTGGACTACCGTTTAGATACGCAGTATTTT. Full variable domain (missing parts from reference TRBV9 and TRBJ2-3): DSGVTQTPKHLITATGQRVTLRCSPRSGDLSVYWYQQSLDQGLQFLIQYYNGEERAKGNILERFSAQQFPDLHSELNLSSLELGDSALYFCASSVVDYRLDTQYFGPGTRLTVL.

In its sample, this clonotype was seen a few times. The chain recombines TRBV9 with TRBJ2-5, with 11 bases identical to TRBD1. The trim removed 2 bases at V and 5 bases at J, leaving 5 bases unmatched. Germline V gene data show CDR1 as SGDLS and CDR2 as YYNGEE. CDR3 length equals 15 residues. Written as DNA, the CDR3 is TGTGCCAGCAGCGTTTTAGGGACAGGGGGTGAGACCCAGTACTTC. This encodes CASSVLGTGGETQYF.

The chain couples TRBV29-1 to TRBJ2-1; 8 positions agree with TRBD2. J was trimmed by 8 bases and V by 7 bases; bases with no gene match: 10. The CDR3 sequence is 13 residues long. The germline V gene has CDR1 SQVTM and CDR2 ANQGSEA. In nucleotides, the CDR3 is TGCAGCGCCCGTCGGGGGGGCGGGGATGAGCAGTTCTTC. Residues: CSARRGGGDEQFF.

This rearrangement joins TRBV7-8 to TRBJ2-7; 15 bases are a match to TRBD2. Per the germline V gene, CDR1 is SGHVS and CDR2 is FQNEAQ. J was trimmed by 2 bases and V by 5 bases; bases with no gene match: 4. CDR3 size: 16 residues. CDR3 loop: CASSAGLAGGAYEQYF. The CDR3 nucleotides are TGTGCCAGCAGCGCGGGACTAGCGGGAGGAGCCTACGAGCAGTACTTC.

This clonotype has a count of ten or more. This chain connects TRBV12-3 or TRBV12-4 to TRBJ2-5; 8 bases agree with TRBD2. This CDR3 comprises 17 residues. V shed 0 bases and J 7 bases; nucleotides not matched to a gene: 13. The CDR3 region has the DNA TGTGCCAGCAGTTTAGCAGCCGCCGGCGCCCTAGCGGGGACCCAGTACTTC. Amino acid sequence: CASSLAAAGALAGTQYF.

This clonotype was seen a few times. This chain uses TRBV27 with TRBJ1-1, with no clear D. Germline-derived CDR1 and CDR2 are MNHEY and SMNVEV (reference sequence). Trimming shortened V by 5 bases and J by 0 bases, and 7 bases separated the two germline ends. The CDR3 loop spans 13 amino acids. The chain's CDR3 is CASSNGVNTEAFF. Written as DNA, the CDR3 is TGTGCCAGCAGTAACGGGGTGAACACTGAAGCTTTCTTT.

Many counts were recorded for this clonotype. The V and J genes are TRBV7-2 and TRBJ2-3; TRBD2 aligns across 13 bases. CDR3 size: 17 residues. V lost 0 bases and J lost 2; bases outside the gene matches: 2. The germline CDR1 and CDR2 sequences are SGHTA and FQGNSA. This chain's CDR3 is CASSLATSGRFTDTQYF. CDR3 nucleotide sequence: TGTGCCAGCAGCTTAGCGACTAGCGGGAGGTTCACAGATACGCAGTATTTT.